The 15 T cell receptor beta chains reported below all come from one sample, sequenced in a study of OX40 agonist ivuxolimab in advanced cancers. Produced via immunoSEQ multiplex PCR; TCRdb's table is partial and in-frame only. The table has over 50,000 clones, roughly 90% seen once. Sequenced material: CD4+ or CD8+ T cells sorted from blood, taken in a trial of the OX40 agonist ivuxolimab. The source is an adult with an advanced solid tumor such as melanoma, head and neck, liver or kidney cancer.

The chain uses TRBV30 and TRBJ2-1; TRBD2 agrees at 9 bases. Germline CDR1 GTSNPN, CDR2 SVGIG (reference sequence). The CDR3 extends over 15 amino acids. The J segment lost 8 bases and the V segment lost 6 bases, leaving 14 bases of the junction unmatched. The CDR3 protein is CACWGLAEQGYEQFF. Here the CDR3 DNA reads TGTGCCTGTTGGGGACTAGCAGAGCAAGGATATGAGCAGTTCTTC.

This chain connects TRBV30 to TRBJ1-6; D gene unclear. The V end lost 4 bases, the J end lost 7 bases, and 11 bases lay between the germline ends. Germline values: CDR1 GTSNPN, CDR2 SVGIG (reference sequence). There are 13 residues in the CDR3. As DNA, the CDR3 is TGTGCCTGGACCGCTGGGAGCAATTCACCCCTCCACTTT. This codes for CAWTAGSNSPLHF.

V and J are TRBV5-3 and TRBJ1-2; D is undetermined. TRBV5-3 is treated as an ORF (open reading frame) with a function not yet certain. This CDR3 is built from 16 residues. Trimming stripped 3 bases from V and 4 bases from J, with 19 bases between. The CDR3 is CARSSEGELPSYGYTF. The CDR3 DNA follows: TGTGCCAGAAGCTCGGAAGGCGAACTCCCATCCTATGGCTACACCTTC.

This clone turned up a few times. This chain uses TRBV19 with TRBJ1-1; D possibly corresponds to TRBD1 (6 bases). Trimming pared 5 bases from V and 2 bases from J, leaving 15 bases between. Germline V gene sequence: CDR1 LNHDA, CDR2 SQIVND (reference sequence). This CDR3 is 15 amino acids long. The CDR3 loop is CASSPLGDINTEAFF. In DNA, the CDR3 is TGTGCCAGTAGTCCCCTGGGGGACATAAACACTGAAGCTTTCTTT.

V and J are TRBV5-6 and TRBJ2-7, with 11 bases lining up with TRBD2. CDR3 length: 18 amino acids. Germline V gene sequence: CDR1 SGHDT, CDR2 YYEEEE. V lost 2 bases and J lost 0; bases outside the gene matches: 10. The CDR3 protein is CASSLHPGLAVSSYEQYV. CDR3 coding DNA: TGTGCCAGCAGCTTACACCCGGGACTAGCGGTCAGCTCCTACGAGCAGTACGTC.

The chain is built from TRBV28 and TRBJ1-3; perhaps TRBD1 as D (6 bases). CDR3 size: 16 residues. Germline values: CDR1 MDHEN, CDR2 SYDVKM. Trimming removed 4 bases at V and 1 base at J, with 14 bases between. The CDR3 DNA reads TGTGCCAGCAGTTCCCTGGCAGGGGCATCTGGAAACACCATATATTTT. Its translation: CASSSLAGASGNTIYF. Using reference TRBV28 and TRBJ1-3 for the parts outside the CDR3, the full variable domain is DVKVTQSSRYLVKRTGEKVFLECVQDMDHENMFWYRQDPGLGLRLIYFSYDVKMKEKGDIPEGYSVSREKKERFSLILESASTNQTSMYLCASSSLAGASGNTIYFGEGSWLTVV.

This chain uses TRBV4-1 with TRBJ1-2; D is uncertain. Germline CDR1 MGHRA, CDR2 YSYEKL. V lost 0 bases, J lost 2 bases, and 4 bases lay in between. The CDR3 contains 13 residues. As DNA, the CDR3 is TGCGCCAGCAGCCAAGATCGGAACTATGGCTACACCTTC. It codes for CASSQDRNYGYTF.

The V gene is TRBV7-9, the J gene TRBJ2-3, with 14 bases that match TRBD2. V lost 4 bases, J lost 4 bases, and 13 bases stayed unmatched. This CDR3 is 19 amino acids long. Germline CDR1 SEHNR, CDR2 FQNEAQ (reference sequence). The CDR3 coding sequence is TGTGCCAGCAGCTCCGGGACTAGCGGGAGAGTGGGGTCCGCAGATACGCAGTATTTT. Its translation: CASSSGTSGRVGSADTQYF.

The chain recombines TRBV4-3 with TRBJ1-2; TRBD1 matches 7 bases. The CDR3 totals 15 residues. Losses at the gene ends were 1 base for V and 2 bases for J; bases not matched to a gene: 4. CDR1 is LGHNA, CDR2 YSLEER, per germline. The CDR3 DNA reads TGCGCCAGCAGCCAAGTCGAGGGGGCGAACTATGGCTACACCTTC. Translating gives CASSQVEGANYGYTF.

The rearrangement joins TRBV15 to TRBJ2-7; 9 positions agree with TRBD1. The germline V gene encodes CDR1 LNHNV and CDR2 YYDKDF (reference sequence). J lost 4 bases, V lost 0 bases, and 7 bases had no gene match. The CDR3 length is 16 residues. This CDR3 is CATSRDGTGTEYEQYF. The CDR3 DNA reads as TGTGCCACCAGCAGAGATGGGACAGGGACGGAATACGAGCAGTACTTC.

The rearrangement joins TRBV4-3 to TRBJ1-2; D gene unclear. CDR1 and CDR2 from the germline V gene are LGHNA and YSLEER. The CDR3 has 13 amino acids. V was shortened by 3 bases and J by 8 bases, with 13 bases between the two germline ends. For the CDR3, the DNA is TGCGCCAGCAGCCATGGGGAAGGGATCGGCTACACCTTC. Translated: CASSHGEGIGYTF.

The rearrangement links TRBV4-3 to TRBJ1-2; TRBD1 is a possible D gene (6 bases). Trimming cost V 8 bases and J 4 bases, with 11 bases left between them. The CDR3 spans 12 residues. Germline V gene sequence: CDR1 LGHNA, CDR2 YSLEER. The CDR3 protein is CASSRGIYGYTF. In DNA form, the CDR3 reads TGCGCCAGCTCCAGGGGCATCTATGGCTACACCTTC.

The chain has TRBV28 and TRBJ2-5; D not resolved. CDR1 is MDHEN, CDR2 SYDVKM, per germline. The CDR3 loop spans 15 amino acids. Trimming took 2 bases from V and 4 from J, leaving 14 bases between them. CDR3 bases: TGTGCCAGCAGTTTAACGGTTGGGGTTTCAGAGACCCAGTACTTC. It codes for CASSLTVGVSETQYF.

The CDR3 coding sequence is TGCAGTGCTAGACAGGGTAGAGGCTACACCTTC. It specifies CSARQGRGYTF. The chain combines TRBV20-1 with TRBJ1-2; perhaps TRBD1 as D (5 bases). Deletions cut 2 bases from V and 8 bases from J, with 9 bases between. This CDR3 region has 11 residues. Germline CDR1 and CDR2: DFQATT and SNEGSKA (reference sequence).

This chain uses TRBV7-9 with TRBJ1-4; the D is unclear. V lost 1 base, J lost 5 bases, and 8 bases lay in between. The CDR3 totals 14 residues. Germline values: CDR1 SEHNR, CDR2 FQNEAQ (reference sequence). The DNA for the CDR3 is TGTGCCAGCAGCTTAGGGAACCCAAATGAAAAACTGTTTTTT. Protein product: CASSLGNPNEKLFF.